These 32 T cell receptor beta chains came from one sample sequenced in a study of regulatory T cells in long-lasting Graves disease (dated by TCRdb to about 2021). This sample's time point label indicates: newly diagnosed GD, antithyroid drugs for less than 3 months. RNA was extracted from PBMCs in TRIzol for both TCR sequencing and RNA sequencing. Libraries were made using multiplex PCR. Sequencer: Illumina HiSeq 4000. To build TCR beta libraries, CDR3 regions were amplified by Arm-PCR using iRepertoire HTBI primers. In TCRdb, the public reads were trimmed at Q25 with fastp and aligned with MiXCR, with productive beta chains retained. Duplicate CDR3 protein sequences are folded into a single record with the most common DNA and genes. The sample table shows roughly 510,000 distinct CDR3 sequences, and about 16% are seen once. Together, the top ten hold 12% of the sample. These data are also associated with another study on T cells in Graves' hyperthyroidism and ophthalmopathy.

This specimen consisted of peripheral blood mononuclear cells (PBMCs), obtained at new diagnosis, from a patient treated with antithyroid drugs. The receptors here all came from a man younger than 30 with Graves disease. Donor details come from another sample of the same person, matched by shared clones.

Ten or more counts support this clonotype. The chain uses TRBV11-2 and TRBJ1-1; the match to TRBD1 covers 9 bases. J lost 4 bases, V lost 1 base, and 4 bases had no gene match. The CDR3 totals 15 residues. CDR1 is SGHAT and CDR2 is FQNNGV in the germline V gene. CDR3 residues: CASSLGTGGPTEAFF. Written as DNA, the CDR3 is TGTGCCAGCAGCTTAGGTACAGGGGGCCCCACTGAAGCTTTCTTT.

The chain has TRBV6-1 and TRBJ1-1; 9 bases are a match to TRBD1. J lost 1 base, V lost 6 bases, and 3 bases had no gene match. Germline CDR1 MNHNS, CDR2 SASEGT. The CDR3 spans 14 residues. CDR3 sequence (DNA): TGTGCCAGCAGCGGGACAGGGAAGAACACTGAAGCTTTCTTT. Its protein is CASSGTGKNTEAFF.

Ten or more counts support this clonotype. The chain links TRBV20-1 to TRBJ2-7; D unclear. Trimming shortened V by 6 bases and J by 3 bases, and 18 bases separated the two germline ends. CDR1 and CDR2 (germline): DFQATT, SNEGSKA (reference sequence). This CDR3 contains 14 residues. The CDR3, as DNA: TGCAGTGCGGAGAGACGAAGGCAGTTCTACGAGCAGTACTTC. Its translation: CSAERRRQFYEQYF.

This chain connects TRBV4-1 to TRBJ1-4; D might be TRBD1 (6 bases). This CDR3 has 15 amino acids. Germline V gene data show CDR1 as MGHRA and CDR2 as YSYEKL. The V end was cut by 1 base, the J end by 7 bases, with 13 bases between. CDR3 coding DNA: TGCGCCAGCAGCCAAGTCGGGGGGGCGCTTGAAAAACTGTTTTTT. This codes for CASSQVGGALEKLFF.

This clonotype was observed many times. This rearrangement joins TRBV30 to TRBJ2-1; D is unresolved. The CDR3 consists of 14 residues. V was trimmed by 0 bases and J by 6 bases, leaving 12 bases between them. Germline assignment: CDR1 GTSNPN and CDR2 SVGIG (reference sequence). The DNA for the CDR3 is TGTGCCTGGAGTGTAATTCTAGAGCGCAATGAGCAGTTCTTC. This gives the protein CAWSVILERNEQFF.

The chain joins TRBV5-1 to TRBJ2-7; 12 nucleotides match TRBD1. The CDR3 extends over 14 amino acids. V lost 4 bases, J lost 7 bases, and 6 bases stayed unmatched. CDR1 is SGHRS, CDR2 YFSETQ, per germline. In nucleotides, the CDR3 is TGCGCCAGCAGCGTGGGACAGGGGGCGGGGGAGCAGTACTTC. Translation gives CASSVGQGAGEQYF.

The V and J genes are TRBV4-1 and TRBJ1-6, with 10 bases aligning to TRBD1. The germline CDR1 and CDR2 sequences are MGHRA and YSYEKL. This CDR3 comprises 17 residues. V trimming: 0 bases; J trimming: 7 bases; junction bases outside the gene matches: 6. CDR3: CASSQDGTGEGNSPLHF. The CDR3 DNA follows: TGCGCCAGCAGCCAAGATGGGACAGGGGAAGGCAATTCACCCCTCCACTTT.

The chain couples TRBV27 to TRBJ2-3; D gene uncertain. The germline V gene has CDR1 MNHEY and CDR2 SMNVEV (reference sequence). The V end was cut by 0 bases, the J end by 1 base, with 14 bases between. CDR3 length: 17 amino acids. In DNA, the CDR3 is TGTGCCAGCAGTTTATCTGAGGCCTATTGGGGCACAGATACGCAGTATTTT. Protein sequence: CASSLSEAYWGTDTQYF.

This rearrangement joins TRBV7-6 to TRBJ2-1; the match to TRBD2 covers 12 bases. The CDR3 has 15 amino acids. V shed 5 bases and J 8 bases; nucleotides not matched to a gene: 7. Germline V gene data show CDR1 as SGHVS and CDR2 as FNYEAQ. The CDR3 sequence: CASSRTSGTEDEQFF. The CDR3 DNA reads as TGTGCCAGCAGCCGGACTAGCGGGACAGAGGATGAGCAGTTCTTC.

The chain has TRBV9 and TRBJ2-1; D is ambiguous. The CDR3 has 16 amino acids. Germline CDR1 reads SGDLS; CDR2 reads YYNGEE. V lost 0 bases, J lost 7 bases, and 17 bases lay in between. The CDR3 region is CASSVGTERVRNEQFF. The CDR3 nucleotides are TGTGCCAGCAGCGTAGGAACGGAGCGAGTTAGAAATGAGCAGTTCTTC.

The sample holds many counts of this clonotype. The rearrangement uses TRBV6-2 or TRBV6-3 and TRBJ2-3; the match to TRBD2 covers 9 bases. The V segment lost 5 bases and the J segment 5 bases; nucleotides outside the gene matches: 14. The CDR3 loop spans 17 amino acids. Germline CDR1 is MNHEY and CDR2 is SVGEGT. Here the CDR3 reads CASSHERTSDLIDTQYF. The CDR3 nucleotides read TGTGCCAGCAGTCACGAACGGACTAGCGACCTCATAGATACGCAGTATTTT.

In its sample, this clonotype was seen a few times. The junction departs from germline at one end; a sequencing error may be responsible. The chain employs TRBV30 and TRBJ1-1, with a tentative D call TRBD1 (5 bases). Looked up from germline, CDR1 is GTSNPN and CDR2 is SVGIG (reference sequence). The CDR3 spans 15 residues. The CDR3 spells CAWRVFGAGDTEAFF. DNA of the CDR3: TGTGCCTGGCGTGTTTTTGGGGCTGGGGACACTGAAGCTTTCTTT.

There are many counts of this clonotype. The rearrangement uses TRBV18 and TRBJ2-2; D remains ambiguous. Looked up from germline, CDR1 is KGHSH and CDR2 is LQKENI. V dropped 0 bases and J dropped 9 bases, with 5 bases sitting between them. The CDR3 sequence is 12 residues long. CDR3 bases: TGTGCCAGCTCACCACCAGACAGGGAGCTGTTTTTT. Residues: CASSPPDRELFF. The complete variable domain, with remaining parts taken from reference TRBV18 and TRBJ2-2, reads NAGVMQNPRHLVRRRGQEARLRCSPMKGHSHVYWYRQLPEEGLKFMVYLQKENIIDESGMPKERFSAEFPKEGPSILRIQQVVRGDSAAYFCASSPPDRELFFGEGSRLTVL.

In its sample, this clonotype was seen a few times. The J gene is TRBJ2-1, the V gene TRBV5-1; 11 bases fit TRBD2. Trimming at V came to 1 base and at J to 8 bases, leaving 8 bases not matched to a gene. Germline V gives CDR1 SGHRS, CDR2 YFSETQ. The CDR3 contains 16 residues. The CDR3 spells CASSLRGTSGLDEQFF. The CDR3, as DNA: TGCGCCAGCAGCTTGAGGGGGACTAGCGGTTTGGATGAGCAGTTCTTC.

Many counts were recorded for this clonotype. The chain couples TRBV18 to TRBJ1-4; possibly TRBD1 for D (5 bases). Trimming shortened V by 2 bases and J by 4 bases, and 8 bases separated the two germline ends. Germline CDR1 and CDR2: KGHSH and LQKENI. This CDR3 region has 14 residues. CDR3 amino acids: CASSPSGSNEKLFF. CDR3 DNA sequence: TGTGCCAGCTCACCATCAGGGAGTAATGAAAAACTGTTTTTT.

This clonotype occurred once. The gene calls are TRBV14 and TRBJ2-7; 7 positions agree with TRBD1. Germline CDR1 SGHDN, CDR2 FVKESK. V trimming: 0 bases; J trimming: 3 bases; junction bases outside the gene matches: 8. This CDR3 spans 16 amino acids. The CDR3 loop reads CASSQEAATGLYEQYF. CDR3 sequence (DNA): TGTGCCAGCAGCCAAGAGGCGGCGACAGGGCTCTACGAGCAGTACTTC.

At least ten counts were recorded for this clonotype. The V gene is TRBV2, the J gene TRBJ2-2; 9 positions match TRBD1. Germline values: CDR1 SNHLY, CDR2 FYNNEI. V shed 5 bases and J 6 bases; nucleotides not matched to a gene: 7. CDR3 length equals 15 residues. The chain's CDR3 is CASSRAGTGSGELFF. Written as DNA, the CDR3 is TGTGCCAGCAGTCGCGCCGGGACAGGGTCCGGGGAGCTGTTTTTT.

The V and J genes are TRBV11-2 and TRBJ2-7; 9 bases fit TRBD1. The J segment lost 1 base and the V segment lost 2 bases, leaving 12 bases of the junction unmatched. This CDR3 has 18 residues. CDR1 SGHAT and CDR2 FQNNGV come from the germline V gene. CDR3 bases: TGTGCCAGCAGCTTATATCCCACAGGGGGCAGGATATCCTACGAGCAGTACTTC. Protein: CASSLYPTGGRISYEQYF.

The chain joins TRBV4-2 to TRBJ2-2; TRBD2 agrees at 11 bases. CDR1 and CDR2 (germline): LGHNA, YNFKEQ. This CDR3 has 17 amino acids. Trimming removed 1 base from V and 0 bases from J; junction bases left unmatched: 1. CDR3 sequence reads: CASSQGLAGSNTGELFF. The CDR3 DNA reads TGTGCCAGCAGCCAAGGACTAGCGGGGTCGAACACCGGGGAGCTGTTTTTT.

This clonotype was recorded many times. J is TRBJ2-7 and V is TRBV29-1, with TRBD1 identical over 8 bases. This CDR3 spans 14 amino acids. In germline, CDR1 is SQVTM, CDR2 ANQGSEA. J gave up 4 bases and V 4 bases, and 9 bases lay outside the gene matches. CDR3 nucleotides: TGCAGCGTTGGATCCCGGGACAGGAGGTACGAGCAGTACTTC. It is translated as CSVGSRDRRYEQYF.

The table lists this clonotype with a few counts. The CDR3: CASSAGAEVWTGGEQYF. CDR3 nucleotides: TGTGCCAGCAGCGCAGGAGCGGAAGTTTGGACAGGAGGCGAGCAGTACTTC. The chain combines TRBV9 with TRBJ2-7; 7 bases fit TRBD1. V was clipped by 3 bases and J by 6 bases; unmatched bases: 18. The CDR3 has 17 amino acids. Germline CDR1 and CDR2: SGDLS and YYNGEE. The whole variable domain, filled in from reference TRBV9 and TRBJ2-7, reads DSGVTQTPKHLITATGQRVTLRCSPRSGDLSVYWYQQSLDQGLQFLIQYYNGEERAKGNILERFSAQQFPDLHSELNLSSLELGDSALYFCASSAGAEVWTGGEQYFGPGTRLTVT.

The CDR3: CSTPGGAETQYF. The CDR3 DNA reads TGCAGTACGCCAGGGGGCGCAGAGACCCAGTACTTC. The chain recombines TRBV29-1 with TRBJ2-5, with 8 positions matching TRBD1. The CDR3 has 12 residues. Per germline, CDR1 SQVTM and CDR2 ANQGSEA. The full variable domain, rest sourced from reference TRBV29-1 and TRBJ2-5, is SAVISQKPSRDICQRGTSLTIQCQVDSQVTMMFWYRQQPGQSLTLIATANQGSEATYESGFVIDKFPISRPNLTFSTLTVSNMSPEDSSIYLCSTPGGAETQYFGPGTRLLVL.

This clonotype was detected many times. The J gene is TRBJ1-1, the V gene TRBV12-5; TRBD1 might be the D (5 bases). V was pared by 0 bases and J by 4 bases, with 12 bases between. Germline lookup yields CDR1 LGHNT and CDR2 FRNRAP. The CDR3 runs to 15 residues. For the CDR3, the DNA is TGTGCTAGTGGTTTGGTACGCAGGGCGACCACTGAAGCTTTCTTT. This codes for CASGLVRRATTEAFF.

The V gene is TRBV27, the J gene TRBJ1-2, with 8 bases aligning to TRBD1. The CDR3 has 16 amino acids. Per the germline V gene, CDR1 is MNHEY and CDR2 is SMNVEV (reference sequence). Trimming took 5 bases from V and 4 from J; bases not matched to a gene: 12. DNA for the CDR3: TGTGCCAGCAGTCACCACCCGCAGGGGGCTGGCTATGGCTACACCTTC. Translated, it gives CASSHHPQGAGYGYTF.

This clonotype was picked up a small number of times. The rearrangement links TRBV29-1 to TRBJ2-7; 9 positions agree with TRBD2. V shed 6 bases and J 9 bases; nucleotides not matched to a gene: 21. Looked up from germline, CDR1 is SQVTM and CDR2 is ANQGSEA. CDR3 length: 16 amino acids. As DNA, the CDR3 is TGCAGCGTCCTTGGGAGGGGGCTAGCGGGAACTATTGGGCAGTACTTC. Its protein is CSVLGRGLAGTIGQYF.

The chain couples TRBV13 to TRBJ2-1; 10 nucleotides agree with TRBD1. Trimming cost V 5 bases and J 8 bases; bases outside gene matches: 12. Germline CDR1 is PRHDT and CDR2 is FYEKMQ (reference sequence). The CDR3 runs 16 residues. The CDR3 DNA follows: TGTGCCAGCAGCCCTCCCCCAGGGACAGGGGATGATGAGCAGTTCTTC. It encodes CASSPPPGTGDDEQFF. Full variable domain (missing parts from reference TRBV13 and TRBJ2-1): AAGVIQSPRHLIKEKRETATLKCYPIPRHDTVYWYQQGPGQDPQFLISFYEKMQSDKGSIPDRFSAQQFSDYHSELNMSSLELGDSALYFCASSPPPGTGDDEQFFGPGTRLTVL.

This clonotype was observed at least ten times. The chain links TRBV27 to TRBJ2-1; no firm D call. The CDR3 loop spans 13 amino acids. Trimming took 5 bases from V and 0 from J, leaving 5 bases between them. The germline gives CDR1 MNHEY, CDR2 SMNVEV (reference sequence). CDR3 residues: CASSMSSYNEQFF. Written as DNA, the CDR3 is TGTGCCAGCAGTATGAGCTCCTACAATGAGCAGTTCTTC.

This clonotype was counted a few times. This sequence joins TRBV7-9 and TRBJ1-2; possible D gene TRBD1, 6 bases. The CDR3 sequence is 14 residues long. Per the germline V gene, CDR1 is SEHNR and CDR2 is FQNEAQ (reference sequence). The ends were cut back, 4 bases at V and 5 bases at J, with 14 bases in the middle. The CDR3 loop is CASSSAGHKYGYTF. For the CDR3, the DNA is TGTGCCAGCAGCTCGGCGGGACACAAATATGGCTACACCTTC.

This clonotype was detected ten times or more. The chain employs TRBV6-2 or TRBV6-3 and TRBJ2-7; possible D gene TRBD2, 6 bases. Germline-derived CDR1 and CDR2 are MNHEY and SVGEGT. The CDR3 extends over 13 amino acids. Trimming took 9 bases from V and 0 from J, leaving 12 bases between them. The CDR3 region is CASSGTYSYEQYF. DNA of the CDR3: TGTGCCAGTTCCGGGACTTACTCCTACGAGCAGTACTTC.

The chain joins TRBV13 to TRBJ2-1; tentative D call: TRBD2 (6 bases). This CDR3 has 14 amino acids. Germline loops: CDR1 PRHDT, CDR2 FYEKMQ (reference sequence). The germline V and J ends were trimmed by 5 bases and 2 bases, with 10 bases remaining between them. CDR3 loop: CASSTSSPYNEQFF. CDR3 nucleotides: TGTGCCAGCAGCACTAGCTCGCCCTACAATGAGCAGTTCTTC.

V is TRBV7-9 and J is TRBJ1-5; D is undetermined. Trimming took 1 base from V and 5 from J, leaving 3 bases between them. CDR1 and CDR2 from the germline V gene are SEHNR and FQNEAQ (reference sequence). The CDR3 spans 12 residues. The CDR3: CASSLDYQPQHF. The CDR3 nucleotides are TGTGCCAGCAGCTTAGATTATCAGCCCCAGCATTTT.

This clonotype was counted a few times. This sequence joins TRBV20-1 and TRBJ2-3; TRBD1 is a possible D gene (5 bases). Germline values: CDR1 DFQATT, CDR2 SNEGSKA (reference sequence). CDR3 length: 11 amino acids. Written as DNA, the CDR3 is TGCCATTGCAGGGCAACAGATACGCAGTATTTT. Protein: CHCRATDTQYF.